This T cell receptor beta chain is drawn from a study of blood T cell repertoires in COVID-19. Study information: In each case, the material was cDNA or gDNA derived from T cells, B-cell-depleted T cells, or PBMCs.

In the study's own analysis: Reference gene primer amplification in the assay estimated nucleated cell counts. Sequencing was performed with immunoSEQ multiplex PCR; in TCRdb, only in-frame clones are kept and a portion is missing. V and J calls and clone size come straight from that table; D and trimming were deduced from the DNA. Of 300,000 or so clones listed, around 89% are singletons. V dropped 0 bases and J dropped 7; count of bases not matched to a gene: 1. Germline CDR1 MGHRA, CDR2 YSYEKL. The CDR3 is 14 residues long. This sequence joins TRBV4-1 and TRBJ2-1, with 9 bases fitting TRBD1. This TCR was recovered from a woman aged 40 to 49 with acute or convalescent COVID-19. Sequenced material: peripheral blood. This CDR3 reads CASSQEGQGNEQFF. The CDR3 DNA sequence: TGCGCCAGCAGCCAAGAGGGACAGGGAAATGAGCAGTTCTTC.